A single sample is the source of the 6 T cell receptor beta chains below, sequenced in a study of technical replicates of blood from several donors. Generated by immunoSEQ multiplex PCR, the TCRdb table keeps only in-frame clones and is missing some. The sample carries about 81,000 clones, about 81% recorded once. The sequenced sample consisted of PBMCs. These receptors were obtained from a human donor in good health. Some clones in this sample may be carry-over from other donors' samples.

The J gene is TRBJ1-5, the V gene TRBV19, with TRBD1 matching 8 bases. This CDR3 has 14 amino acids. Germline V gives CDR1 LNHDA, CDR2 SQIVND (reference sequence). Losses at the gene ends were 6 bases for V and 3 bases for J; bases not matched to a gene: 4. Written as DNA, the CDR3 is TGTGCCAGTAGAGACAGGGGCGTCAATCAGCCCCAGCATTTT. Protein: CASRDRGVNQPQHF.

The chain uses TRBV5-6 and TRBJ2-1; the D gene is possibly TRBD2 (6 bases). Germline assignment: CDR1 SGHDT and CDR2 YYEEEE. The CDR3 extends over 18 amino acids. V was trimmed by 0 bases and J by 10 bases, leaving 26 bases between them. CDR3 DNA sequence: TGTGCCAGCAGCTTGGTGCGGGGATTCCGGGACCGTTGGCTGGAGCAGTTCTTC. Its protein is CASSLVRGFRDRWLEQFF.

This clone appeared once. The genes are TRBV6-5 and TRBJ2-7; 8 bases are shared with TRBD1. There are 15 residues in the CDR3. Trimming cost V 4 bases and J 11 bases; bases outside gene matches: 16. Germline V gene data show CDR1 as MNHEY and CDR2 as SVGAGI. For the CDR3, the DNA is TGTGCCAGCAGTTCGCATATATTAGAGGGGACAGGCGAGTACTTC. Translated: CASSSHILEGTGEYF.

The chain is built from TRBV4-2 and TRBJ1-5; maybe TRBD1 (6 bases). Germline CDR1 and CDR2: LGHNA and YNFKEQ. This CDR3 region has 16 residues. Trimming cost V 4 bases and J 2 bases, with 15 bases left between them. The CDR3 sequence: CASSPGQRTGNQPQHF. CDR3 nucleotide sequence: TGTGCCAGCAGCCCAGGACAGAGGACTGGCAATCAGCCCCAGCATTTT.

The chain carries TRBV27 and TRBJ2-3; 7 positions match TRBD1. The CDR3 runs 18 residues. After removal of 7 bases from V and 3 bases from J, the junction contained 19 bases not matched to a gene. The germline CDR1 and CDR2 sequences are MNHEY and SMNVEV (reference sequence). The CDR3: CASKMSIRPGGGTDTQYF. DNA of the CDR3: TGTGCCAGCAAAATGAGTATCCGTCCAGGGGGTGGGACAGATACGCAGTATTTT.

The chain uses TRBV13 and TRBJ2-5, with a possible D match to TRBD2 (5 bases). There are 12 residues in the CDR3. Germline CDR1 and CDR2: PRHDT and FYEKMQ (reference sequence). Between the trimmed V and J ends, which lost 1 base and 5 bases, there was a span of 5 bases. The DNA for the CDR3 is TGTGCCAGCAGCTTAGAGCGGGAGACCCAGTACTTC. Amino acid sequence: CASSLERETQYF.